Listed here are 15 T cell receptor beta chains from one sample, sequenced in a study of regulatory T cells in long-lasting Graves disease. CDR3-region Arm-PCR and iRepertoire HTBI primers produced the TCR beta libraries. TCRdb re-derived calls from the multiplex PCR reads in MiXCR, one entry per CDR3 protein. The repertoire holds about half a million distinct CDR3 sequences, with around 11% as singletons. The time point is: newly diagnosed GD, antithyroid drugs for less than 3 months. From RNA extracted from PBMCs, the TCR library was made. Separately, the same data were catalogued under a study of T cells in Graves' hyperthyroidism and ophthalmopathy.

The starting material was peripheral blood mononuclear cells (PBMCs), obtained at new diagnosis, from a patient treated with antithyroid drugs. These receptor sequences come from a woman aged 25-40 years with Graves disease.

In this sample, this clonotype turned up once. This sequence joins TRBV2 and TRBJ1-5; a possible D gene is TRBD1 (6 bases). The CDR3 length is 19 residues. Germline lookup yields CDR1 SNHLY and CDR2 FYNNEI. Deletions cut 3 bases from V and 1 base from J, with 22 bases between. DNA for the CDR3: TGTGCCAGCAGTGACGGGAGACAGGTTATGCCGGGAAGCAATCAGCCCCAGCATTTT. It codes for CASSDGRQVMPGSNQPQHF.

This clonotype was found many times. V usage is TRBV2 and J usage is TRBJ1-2; D call uncertain. The CDR3 runs to 15 residues. The V gene lost 5 bases and the J gene lost 0 bases, with 13 bases spanning the gap. CDR1 is SNHLY, CDR2 FYNNEI, per germline. Here the CDR3 reads CASSSPETSNYGYTF. DNA for the CDR3: TGTGCCAGCAGTTCCCCCGAGACATCTAACTATGGCTACACCTTC.

This clonotype was picked up many times. The CDR3 bases are TGTGCCAGCAGTGAAGCGCCGCTCCCCGATTCACCCCTCCACTTT. Protein: CASSEAPLPDSPLHF. This chain uses TRBV2 with TRBJ1-6, with D unresolved. V was clipped by 0 bases and J by 8 bases, with 11 bases between them. In germline, CDR1 is SNHLY, CDR2 FYNNEI. This CDR3 contains 15 residues.

This clonotype occurred many times. This chain joins TRBV6-1 and TRBJ2-7, with D uncertain. From germline, CDR1 is MNHNS and CDR2 SASEGT. The CDR3 runs to 13 residues. The V end lost 5 bases, the J end lost 5 bases, and 13 bases lay between the germline ends. The chain's CDR3 is CASSRRVSDEQYF. As DNA, the CDR3 is TGTGCCAGCAGTCGCCGGGTTTCGGACGAGCAGTACTTC.

This clonotype showed up many times. The rearrangement joins TRBV20-1 to TRBJ2-1; 13 bases agree with TRBD2. Trimming at V came to 5 bases and at J to 7 bases, leaving 8 bases not matched to a gene. There are 15 residues in the CDR3. Germline-derived CDR1 and CDR2 are DFQATT and SNEGSKA (reference sequence). CDR3 sequence reads: CSAPRTSGSENEQFF. Here the CDR3 DNA reads TGCAGTGCTCCCCGGACTAGCGGGAGTGAGAATGAGCAGTTCTTC.

This clonotype was picked up a small number of times. This rearrangement joins TRBV4-2 to TRBJ1-5; TRBD1 aligns across 11 bases. With 2 bases clipped from V and 0 bases from J, the junction kept 6 bases outside the gene matches. Germline loops: CDR1 LGHNA, CDR2 YNFKEQ. The CDR3 spans 18 residues. CDR3 loop: CASSQLGQGAYSNQPQHF. For the CDR3, the DNA is TGTGCCAGCAGCCAACTTGGACAGGGGGCCTATAGCAATCAGCCCCAGCATTTT.

This clonotype was picked up many times. The chain couples TRBV24-1 to TRBJ2-1; TRBD2 agrees at 7 bases. V lost 4 bases, J lost 2 bases, and 7 bases stayed unmatched. The CDR3 has 16 residues. Germline V gene lookup returns CDR1 KGHDR and CDR2 SFDVKD. CDR3 coding DNA: TGTGCCACCAGTGACCCCAGCGGGACGGCCTACAATGAGCAGTTCTTC. This codes for CATSDPSGTAYNEQFF.

This clonotype was picked up a small number of times. This chain connects TRBV7-2 to TRBJ1-2; D is uncertain. The V and J ends lost 1 base and 2 bases respectively, with 11 bases between them. The CDR3 has 15 residues. Germline assignment: CDR1 SGHTA and CDR2 FQGNSA. Here the CDR3 reads CASSLVAGPNYGYTF. The DNA for the CDR3 is TGTGCCAGCAGCTTAGTCGCGGGCCCCAACTATGGCTACACCTTC.

This clonotype was counted a few times. This sequence joins TRBV6-1 and TRBJ2-7, with 8 bases aligning to TRBD1. Trimming at V came to 4 bases and at J to 5 bases, leaving 10 bases not matched to a gene. Germline lookup yields CDR1 MNHNS and CDR2 SASEGT. The CDR3 has 15 residues. This CDR3 is CASSVGQGLVHEQYF. Here the CDR3 DNA reads TGTGCCAGCAGTGTTGGACAGGGACTTGTACACGAGCAGTACTTC.

This clonotype was recorded many times. The rearrangement links TRBV2 to TRBJ2-1; 9 bases are shared with TRBD2. Trimming took 5 bases from V and 7 from J; bases not matched to a gene: 9. The CDR3 sequence is 15 residues long. Germline CDR1 is SNHLY and CDR2 is FYNNEI. CDR3 sequence reads: CASSPLAGYANEQFF. Here the CDR3 DNA reads TGTGCCAGCAGTCCTCTAGCGGGATATGCGAATGAGCAGTTCTTC.

This chain uses TRBV19 with TRBJ1-2; D is perhaps TRBD1 (5 bases). Trimming left V 4 bases short and J 9 bases short, with 15 bases between. Germline V gene data show CDR1 as LNHDA and CDR2 as SQIVND (reference sequence). CDR3 size: 13 residues. The CDR3 protein is CASSTGQRGSYTF. The CDR3 DNA follows: TGTGCCAGTAGTACGGGCCAGCGGGGGAGCTACACCTTC.

In this sample, this clonotype turned up many times. The chain couples TRBV20-1 to TRBJ2-7; D is possibly TRBD1 (6 bases). Trimming took 3 bases from V and 5 from J, leaving 20 bases between them. Germline V lookup: CDR1 DFQATT, CDR2 SNEGSKA (reference sequence). This CDR3 has 15 amino acids. The CDR3 protein is CSARKGHGNSNEQYF. In DNA, the CDR3 is TGCAGTGCTAGGAAGGGACACGGTAACTCGAACGAGCAGTACTTC.

In this sample, this clonotype turned up many times. The gene calls are TRBV11-2 and TRBJ2-5; D is possibly TRBD2 (5 bases). From germline, CDR1 is SGHAT and CDR2 FQNNGV. The CDR3 extends over 17 amino acids. Trimming pared 2 bases from V and 0 bases from J, leaving 16 bases between. CDR3 DNA sequence: TGTGCCAGCAGCTTATATCTGGACTCAGGTTACCAAGAGACCCAGTACTTC. Translated, it gives CASSLYLDSGYQETQYF.

This clonotype was counted ten times or more. The chain recombines TRBV2 with TRBJ2-2, with 8 bases that match TRBD2. The CDR3 consists of 15 residues. CDR1 and CDR2 (germline): SNHLY, FYNNEI. V lost 6 bases, J lost 7 bases, and 10 bases stayed unmatched. In DNA, the CDR3 is TGTGCCAGCAGGAAGGGACTAGAAAGTCTCGGGGAGCTGTTTTTT. This gives the protein CASRKGLESLGELFF.

Only a few counts were recorded for this clonotype. J is TRBJ2-1 and V is TRBV25-1, with 12 nucleotides matching TRBD2. The CDR3 runs 16 residues. V was clipped by 4 bases and J by 7 bases; unmatched bases: 8. CDR1 MGHDK and CDR2 SYGVNS come from the germline V gene. This CDR3 is CASSGPSGRAGNEQFF. CDR3 DNA sequence: TGTGCCAGCAGTGGACCTAGCGGGAGGGCCGGGAATGAGCAGTTCTTC.